The next 21 T cell receptor beta chains were all read from a single sample in a study of T cells in Graves' hyperthyroidism and ophthalmopathy. Amplification yielded TCR beta CDR3 regions, with RNA transcripts as the source. TCR CDR3 regions were first amplified by RT-PCR with HTBI primers. MiXCR, applied by TCRdb to the multiplex PCR reads, yields one record per CDR3 protein. The sample lists under 450,000 distinct CDR3 sequences; 13% were seen once. Specimen: blood. These receptors came from a man aged 25-40 years with Graves' hyperthyroidism that later progressed to Graves' ophthalmopathy.

This clonotype was seen ten or more times. V gene TRBV30 combines with J gene TRBJ1-1; tentative D call: TRBD1 (5 bases). Per germline, CDR1 GTSNPN and CDR2 SVGIG (reference sequence). With 4 bases removed from V and 10 bases from J, the gap between germline ends came to 19 bases. The CDR3 extends over 13 amino acids. CDR3 protein: CAWTPSAGLRAFF. CDR3 bases: TGTGCCTGGACCCCCTCGGCGGGACTGCGAGCTTTCTTT.

As to this clonotype: Given a much more abundant clone one base away, this may be a read error. J is TRBJ2-7 and V is TRBV20-1; 7 nucleotides match TRBD1. Germline V lookup: CDR1 DFQATT, CDR2 SNEGSKA (reference sequence). The length of the CDR3 is 14 residues. V lost 6 bases to trimming and J lost 5 bases; unmatched junction nucleotides: 13. The CDR3 protein is CSALGTAPNHEQYF. CDR3 DNA: TGCAGTGCCCTTGGGACAGCCCCAAACCACGAGCAGTACTTC.

Only a few counts were recorded for this clonotype. This chain connects TRBV11-2 to TRBJ2-1, with 10 bases fitting TRBD2. This CDR3 spans 11 amino acids. In germline, CDR1 is SGHAT, CDR2 FQNNGV. Trimming removed 5 bases from V and 15 bases from J; junction bases left unmatched: 4. In nucleotides, the CDR3 is TGTGCCAGCAGCGAACTAGCGGGGTGGTTCTTC. The encoded protein is CASSELAGWFF.

The chain carries TRBV6-2 or TRBV6-3 and TRBJ1-3, with a tentative D call TRBD1 (5 bases). V dropped 0 bases and J dropped 1 base, with 7 bases sitting between them. The CDR3 loop spans 15 amino acids. CDR1 and CDR2 from the germline V gene are MNHEY and SVGEGT. The CDR3 DNA reads TGTGCCAGCAGTTACTCGAGGGGTTCTGGAAACACCATATATTTT. Amino acids: CASSYSRGSGNTIYF.

This clonotype was observed at least ten times. The rearrangement uses TRBV5-1 and TRBJ1-5; no definite D call. The germline gives CDR1 SGHRS, CDR2 YFSETQ. The CDR3 covers 15 residues. V lost 2 bases and J lost 3, with 12 bases in between. CDR3 nucleotide sequence: TGCGCCAGCAGCTTCGCGGGTGCCGCCAATCAGCCCCAGCATTTT. Translated, it gives CASSFAGAANQPQHF.

The CDR3 reads CASSYYSGTGRRETQYF. The CDR3 nucleotides are TGTGCCAGCAGTTACTACTCCGGGACAGGCCGAAGAGAGACCCAGTACTTC. J is TRBJ2-5 and V is TRBV6-5; 8 nucleotides match TRBD1. The CDR3 is 17 amino acids. Germline V lookup: CDR1 MNHEY, CDR2 SVGAGI. Unmatched junction bases numbered 11, after V lost 1 base and J lost 4 bases.

This clonotype was recorded at least ten times. This chain joins TRBV6-5 and TRBJ1-4; possibly TRBD1 for D (6 bases). V dropped 0 bases and J dropped 7 bases, with 6 bases sitting between them. The CDR3 is made up of 13 amino acids. Germline V gene data show CDR1 as MNHEY and CDR2 as SVGAGI. The CDR3 is CASSYSGGEKLFF. CDR3 nucleotides: TGTGCCAGCAGTTACTCAGGGGGTGAAAAACTGTTTTTT.

This sequence joins TRBV5-1 and TRBJ2-1; 7 bases line up with TRBD2. This CDR3 region has 14 residues. J was trimmed by 8 bases and V by 5 bases; bases with no gene match: 10. Germline assignment: CDR1 SGHRS and CDR2 YFSETQ. The CDR3 reads CASRVMGGEYEQFF. As DNA, the CDR3 is TGCGCCAGCAGGGTAATGGGGGGGGAGTATGAGCAGTTCTTC.

This clonotype was counted many times. The chain employs TRBV2 and TRBJ1-4; no clear D gene. The germline V gene has CDR1 SNHLY and CDR2 FYNNEI. V dropped 4 bases and J dropped 8 bases, with 23 bases sitting between them. The CDR3 is made up of 17 amino acids. The CDR3 region has the DNA TGTGCCAGCAGTGTTCTCGCCTCCCGACCGGTCAAGGAAAAACTGTTTTTT. This gives the protein CASSVLASRPVKEKLFF.

This clonotype was counted only a few times. A much larger clonotype is one base distant, so this may be a read error. The conserved phenylalanine or tryptophan normally closing the CDR3 is absent here, so this likely arose from a read error. This chain links TRBV11-2 with TRBJ1-6; weak D call: TRBD1 (5 bases). Germline V gives CDR1 SGHAT, CDR2 FQNNGV. Trimming pared 6 bases from V and 6 bases from J, leaving 15 bases between. The CDR3 is made up of 15 amino acids. The CDR3 here is CASSGRVPRNSPLHS. The CDR3 coding sequence is TGTGCCAGCAGTGGCAGGGTTCCTCGTAATTCACCCCTCCACTCT.

This clonotype was detected ten times or more. V is TRBV12-3 or TRBV12-4 and J is TRBJ1-5; 8 bases map to TRBD1. Trimming cost V 5 bases and J 2 bases; bases outside gene matches: 5. The CDR3 length is 15 residues. In nucleotides, the CDR3 is TGTGCCAGCAGTACCAGGGGGCGAGGCAATCAGCCCCAGCATTTT. Its protein is CASSTRGRGNQPQHF.

The CDR3 DNA is TGTGCCAGCAGTGCCCAGGACAGCTTTAACACTGAAGCTTTCTTT. It is translated as CASSAQDSFNTEAFF. The chain employs TRBV12-3 or TRBV12-4 and TRBJ1-1, with D maybe TRBD1 (6 bases). The CDR3 has 15 residues. V lost 5 bases, J lost 2 bases, and 15 bases lay in between.

This clonotype has more than one count but fewer than ten. A much more abundant neighbour one base away suggests this may be a read error. The chain recombines TRBV28 with TRBJ1-1, with D tentatively TRBD1 (6 bases). Germline V CDR1 and CDR2: MDHEN, SYDVKM. Trimming left V 10 bases short and J 6 bases short, with 24 bases between. The CDR3 consists of 15 residues. CDR3 amino acids: CATSVSEGDRAEAFF. CDR3 bases: TGTGCCACCAGCGTTTCCGAGGGGGATCGGGCTGAAGCTTTCTTT.

The V and J genes are TRBV28 and TRBJ1-5; D not certain. The CDR3 is 15 amino acids. Trimming removed 6 bases from V and 1 base from J, with 13 bases in between. The germline V gene encodes CDR1 MDHEN and CDR2 SYDVKM. CDR3 in amino acids: CASRPPYGSNQPQHF. In DNA, the CDR3 is TGTGCCAGCAGGCCCCCCTACGGGAGCAATCAGCCCCAGCATTTT.

This chain uses TRBV3-1 with TRBJ2-1, with D unresolved. The CDR3 has 11 amino acids. From germline, CDR1 is LGHDT and CDR2 YNNKEL (reference sequence). V lost 8 bases to trimming and J lost 9 bases, with 11 bases between them. CDR3 sequence: CASAWNSEQFF. The CDR3 nucleotides are TGTGCCAGCGCCTGGAACAGTGAGCAGTTCTTC.

Regarding this clonotype: Germline is not matched at one junction end, which may reflect a read error. The chain carries TRBV5-1 and TRBJ2-1, with 7 bases fitting TRBD1. The germline V gene has CDR1 SGHRS and CDR2 YFSETQ. The CDR3 consists of 15 residues. CDR3 DNA: TGTGCCAGCACCAGGGGGACAGACTATTACAATGAGCAGTTCTTC. Translated: CASTRGTDYYNEQFF.

This rearrangement joins TRBV5-1 to TRBJ2-2; TRBD1 aligns across 8 bases. J was trimmed by 5 bases and V by 4 bases; bases with no gene match: 10. In germline, CDR1 is SGHRS, CDR2 YFSETQ. The CDR3 spans 16 residues. This CDR3 reads CASSLGSGGSTGELFF. The DNA of the CDR3 is TGCGCCAGCAGCCTGGGGTCAGGGGGCAGTACCGGGGAGCTGTTTTTT.

This clonotype has a handful of counts. As DNA, the CDR3 is TGTGCCAGCAGCATCATTCCGGGACAGGCCGATTACGAGCAGTACTTC. Its protein is CASSIIPGQADYEQYF. The V call is TRBV9, the J call TRBJ2-7; TRBD1 agrees at 8 bases. Germline assignment: CDR1 SGDLS and CDR2 YYNGEE. The CDR3 contains 16 residues. Germline trimming cut 4 bases from V and 4 bases from J; bases unmatched to any gene: 13.

This clonotype was found many times. This chain joins TRBV14 and TRBJ2-2; D gene unclear. Per germline, CDR1 SGHDN and CDR2 FVKESK. The ends were cut back, 3 bases at V and 9 bases at J, with 8 bases in the middle. This CDR3 comprises 12 residues. The CDR3 reads CASSHIRRELFF. In DNA form, the CDR3 reads TGTGCCAGCAGCCATATCCGGCGGGAGCTGTTTTTT. Based on the CDR3 plus reference TRBV14 and TRBJ2-2, the full variable domain is EAGVTQFPSHSVIEKGQTVTLRCDPISGHDNLYWYRRVMGKEIKFLLHFVKESKQDESGMPNNRFLAERTGGTYSTLKVQPAELEDSGVYFCASSHIRRELFFGEGSRLTVL.

The genes are TRBV24-1 and TRBJ2-6; 8 nucleotides align to TRBD2. From germline, CDR1 is KGHDR and CDR2 SFDVKD. The CDR3 totals 17 residues. V dropped 5 bases and J dropped 0; count of bases not matched to a gene: 5. CDR3 residues: CATSVSGGTSGANVLTF. DNA for the CDR3: TGTGCCACCAGTGTCAGCGGGGGTACCTCTGGGGCCAACGTCCTGACTTTC.

At least ten counts were recorded for this clonotype. This rearrangement joins TRBV5-1 to TRBJ2-1; 8 bases agree with TRBD2. The CDR3 runs 14 residues. CDR1 and CDR2 (germline): SGHRS, YFSETQ. Trimming at V came to 5 bases and at J to 2 bases, leaving 3 bases not matched to a gene. The CDR3 reads CASRAGGPYNEQFF. In DNA, the CDR3 is TGCGCCAGCAGGGCGGGGGGACCCTACAATGAGCAGTTCTTC.